Here is one T cell receptor beta chain with its context. Its specificity is unknown. V dropped 1 base and J dropped 3 bases, with 3 bases sitting between them. Germline V lookup: CDR1 SGHDN, CDR2 FVKESK. The CDR3 is 12 amino acids. The table came from immunoSEQ multiplex PCR; TCRdb's copy has only in-frame clones and leaves some out. This table holds 55,000 to 65,000 clones, about nine tenths found once. This record belongs to a study of OX40 agonist ivuxolimab in advanced cancers. Across the whole study: Ivuxolimab, an agonistic anti-OX40 (CD134) antibody, was given to patients. Therapy given before enrollment (anti-PD-1, anti-PD-L1 or anti-CTLA-4) was allowed, and roughly 41% had some. Study-wide findings and caveats: There were, on average, more expanded clones in CD8+ T cells than in CD4+.

The TCR was taken from an adult with an advanced solid tumor such as melanoma, head and neck, liver or kidney cancer. V and J are TRBV14 and TRBJ1-2; D not resolved. The sample here was CD4+ or CD8+ T cells sorted from blood, taken in a trial of the OX40 agonist ivuxolimab. CDR3 in amino acids: CASSQGHYGYTF. The CDR3, as DNA: TGTGCCAGCAGCCAAGGACACTATGGCTACACCTTC.